This is a list of T cell receptor beta chains from one sample in a study of control samples from healthy donors and cancer patients. Method: immunoSEQ multiplex PCR; TCRdb's copy keeps in-frame clones and lacks some. The sample has 95,000 to 150,000 clones, around nine tenths seen once. Sequenced input: blood. The receptors here all came from a young man in good health. CDR3s include the opening cysteine and the closing phenylalanine or tryptophan. The D gene is left open where the match is weak. The listing skips clone size in some rows; elsewhere it reads once, few, many or a size class.

TRBJ2-3,-,TRBV5-1,-,TGCGCCAGCAGCTTGACAACCGCTTCAGATACGCAGTATTTT,CASSLTTASDTQYF
TRBJ1-1,-,TRBV11-1,-,TGTGCCAGCAGTCGCGGGCGAGGCCTGGAAGCTTTCTTT,CASSRGRGLEAFF
TRBJ2-1,-,TRBV9,-,TGTGCCAGCAGCGTAGCTACAACCCAAGGGTGGAGTGAGCAGTTCTTC,CASSVATTQGWSEQFF
TRBJ2-7,-,TRBV6-5,once,TGTGCCAGCAGTAGGGACGGTTCCTACGAGCAGTACTTC,CASSRDGSYEQYF
TRBJ1-6,-,TRBV30,once,TGTGCCTGGGCGTCGGGACTGCGATATAATTCACCCCTCCACTTT,CAWASGLRYNSPLHF
TRBJ2-7,TRBD1,TRBV11-3,-,TGTGCCAGCAGCGACACCCGACAGGGGTACGAGCAGTACTTC,CASSDTRQGYEQYF
TRBJ1-1,TRBD1,TRBV7-9,-,TGTGCCAGCAGGGACAGGGGGCAAAACACTGAAGCTTTCTTT,CASRDRGQNTEAFF
TRBJ2-2,TRBD2,TRBV10-2,-,TGCGCCAGCAGGGCTAGCGGAAACACCGGGGAGCTGTTTTTT,CASRASGNTGELFF
TRBJ1-5,TRBD1,TRBV19,-,TGTGCCAGTAGGGAGACAGGGCGCAATCAGCCCCAGCATTTT,CASRETGRNQPQHF
TRBJ1-5,-,TRBV5-1,-,TGCGCCAGCAGCTTGAACGGGGAGTGGGGGCAGCCCCAGCATTTT,CASSLNGEWGQPQHF
TRBJ1-1,-,TRBV28,-,TGTGCCAGCAGTTTAAACTACCTAGAAGCTTTCTTT,CASSLNYLEAFF
TRBJ2-1,-,TRBV5-1,once,TGCGCCAGCAGCTTGGCGCCACTCAAGACCTCCTACAATGAGCAGTTCTTC,CASSLAPLKTSYNEQFF
TRBJ1-5,-,TRBV4-1,once,TGCGCCAGCAGCCAAGTCGCCCCGGGGAATCAGCCCCAGCATTTT,CASSQVAPGNQPQHF
TRBJ1-3,-,TRBV28,-,TGTGCCAGCAGTGGGTCAGGGGTAGGAAACACCATATATTTT,CASSGSGVGNTIYF
TRBJ1-6,TRBD1,TRBV19,-,TGTGCCAGTAGTATGGGGACAGGGGATTATAATTCACCCCTCCACTTT,CASSMGTGDYNSPLHF
TRBJ1-5,-,TRBV30,-,TGTGCCTGGAGGGCCGGGGGGGAAGGGAGCAATCAGCCCCAGCATTTT,CAWRAGGEGSNQPQHF
TRBJ1-1,-,TRBV12-3/TRBV12-4,few,TGTGCCAGCAGTTCCTCGAGCACTGAAGCTTTCTTT,CASSSSSTEAFF
TRBJ1-6,-,TRBV5-1,-,TGCGCCAGCAGCCCCCGCATCTCCTATAATTCACCCCTCCACTTT,CASSPRISYNSPLHF
TRBJ1-2,TRBD1,TRBV11-3,-,TGTGCCAGCAGCAGACAGGGGGATGAGGAAGGCTACACCTTC,CASSRQGDEEGYTF
TRBJ1-2,-,TRBV6-1,-,TGTGCCAGCAGTGAGGGGACGGGCGGCTACACCTTC,CASSEGTGGYTF
TRBJ1-1,-,TRBV11-2,-,TGTGCCAGCAGCTTATCGTACACTGAAGCTTTCTTT,CASSLSYTEAFF
TRBJ1-4,-,TRBV9,-,TGTGCCAGCAGCGAAGGGGGGCCTAATGAAAAACTGTTTTTT,CASSEGGPNEKLFF